A single sample gave rise to the 22 T cell receptor beta chains below, sequenced in a study of T cell responses to AZD1222 COVID-19 vaccine. Clones were sequenced by immunoSEQ multiplex PCR, and TCRdb holds only the in-frame ones, with some missing. Among 120,000 or so clones listed, 88% were seen once. The sequences come from peripheral blood, collected on day 0 of AZD1222 vaccination. The receptors were sampled from an adult in good health.

This clone appeared a single time. The chain is built from TRBV2 and TRBJ2-7, with 12 bases aligning to TRBD1. CDR1 is SNHLY and CDR2 is FYNNEI in the germline V gene. The trim removed 8 bases at V and 4 bases at J, leaving 3 bases unmatched. The CDR3 runs to 13 residues. CDR3 sequence (DNA): TGTGCCAGCGCGGGACAGGGGGCATACGAGCAGTACTTC. Translating it yields CASAGQGAYEQYF.

This rearrangement joins TRBV28 to TRBJ1-5, with 7 bases that match TRBD1. Losses at the gene ends were 6 bases for V and 10 bases for J; bases not matched to a gene: 9. The V gene's germline CDR1 is MDHEN and CDR2 SYDVKM. The CDR3 sequence is 13 residues long. The CDR3 coding sequence is TGTGCCAGCAGGGGGACAGCCATCAAACCCCAGCATTTT. Its translation is CASRGTAIKPQHF.

The chain employs TRBV6-5 and TRBJ1-2, with D perhaps matching TRBD1 (6 bases). CDR3 length: 14 amino acids. Trimming stripped 8 bases from V and 5 bases from J, with 18 bases between. Germline V gene data show CDR1 as MNHEY and CDR2 as SVGAGI. The CDR3 is CASCLLGGIYGYTF. DNA for the CDR3: TGTGCCAGCTGCCTCTTAGGGGGAATTTATGGCTACACCTTC.

V gene TRBV25-1 combines with J gene TRBJ2-1; 12 nucleotides match TRBD2. The germline V gene has CDR1 MGHDK and CDR2 SYGVNS. The trim removed 2 bases at V and 8 bases at J, leaving 4 bases unmatched. The CDR3 covers 15 residues. The CDR3 sequence: CASSELAGGPYEQFF. The CDR3 DNA sequence: TGTGCCAGCAGTGAACTAGCGGGAGGGCCCTATGAGCAGTTCTTC.

The chain couples TRBV7-6 to TRBJ1-3; D not certain. Germline CDR1 reads SGHVS; CDR2 reads FNYEAQ. CDR3 length: 16 amino acids. V shed 0 bases and J shed 0 bases, with 9 bases lying between them. Written as DNA, the CDR3 is TGTGCCAGCAGCTTAGCCGGCACGAGCTCTGGAAACACCATATATTTT. Protein product: CASSLAGTSSGNTIYF.

The chain uses TRBV25-1 and TRBJ2-7; D unclear. Germline loops: CDR1 MGHDK, CDR2 SYGVNS. This CDR3 has 13 amino acids. The V gene lost 7 bases and the J gene lost 6 bases, with 16 bases spanning the gap. CDR3 sequence reads: CASTRALLSEQYF. CDR3 nucleotide sequence: TGTGCCAGCACCCGCGCACTCCTCTCCGAGCAGTACTTC.

The chain carries TRBV18 and TRBJ2-3; D gene uncertain. V lost 6 bases and J 0 bases, leaving 7 bases between the germline ends. The CDR3 sequence is 13 residues long. Per germline, CDR1 KGHSH and CDR2 LQKENI. The DNA of the CDR3 is TGTGCCAGCTCCCAATCTAGCACAGATACGCAGTATTTT. As protein: CASSQSSTDTQYF.

The gene calls are TRBV2 and TRBJ1-2; TRBD1 agrees at 9 bases. The CDR3 consists of 14 residues. Germline assignment: CDR1 SNHLY and CDR2 FYNNEI. V gave up 6 bases and J gave up 4 bases; unmatched junction bases: 6. CDR3 loop: CASSARTGVYGYTF. For the CDR3, the DNA is TGTGCCAGCAGCGCAAGGACAGGGGTCTATGGCTACACCTTC.

This chain links TRBV5-1 with TRBJ1-4; D is perhaps TRBD1 (5 bases). The CDR3 has 15 residues. CDR1 and CDR2 (germline): SGHRS, YFSETQ. V was shortened by 4 bases and J by 3 bases, with 13 bases between the two germline ends. The CDR3 here is CASSTSTASNEKLFF. The CDR3 DNA sequence: TGCGCCAGCAGCACTTCGACAGCCTCTAATGAAAAACTGTTTTTT.

This chain uses TRBV15 with TRBJ1-1; D unclear. Germline V gives CDR1 LNHNV, CDR2 YYDKDF (reference sequence). CDR3 length equals 15 residues. V lost 3 bases to trimming and J lost 4 bases, with 15 bases between them. The CDR3 is CATSSRTGWGTEAFF. CDR3 sequence (DNA): TGTGCCACCAGCAGTAGGACCGGCTGGGGCACTGAAGCTTTCTTT.

This clone has more than one count but fewer than ten. The chain links TRBV6-5 to TRBJ2-7; D uncertain. V gave up 5 bases and J gave up 2 bases, with 10 bases separating them. Germline V CDR1 and CDR2: MNHEY, SVGAGI. The CDR3 spans 13 residues. This CDR3 is CASSPVGAYEQYF. CDR3 sequence (DNA): TGTGCCAGCAGTCCCGTTGGTGCCTACGAGCAGTACTTC.

This chain links TRBV6-1 with TRBJ1-2, with D unclear. Germline V CDR1 and CDR2: MNHNS, SASEGT. Trimming shortened V by 3 bases and J by 2 bases, and 7 bases separated the two germline ends. The CDR3 length is 13 residues. DNA of the CDR3: TGTGCCAGCAGTGAGTTAGAGAACTATGGCTACACCTTC. It encodes CASSELENYGYTF.

The chain recombines TRBV28 with TRBJ2-5; D may be TRBD1 or TRBD2 (5 bases each). The V and J ends lost 7 bases and 3 bases respectively, with 18 bases between them. Looked up from germline, CDR1 is MDHEN and CDR2 is SYDVKM. This CDR3 has 15 residues. The CDR3 region has the DNA TGTGCCAGCACTCCTATGGGGGTCGGGAAAGAGACCCAGTACTTC. Translating gives CASTPMGVGKETQYF. The whole variable domain, remainder taken from reference TRBV28 and TRBJ2-5, is DVKVTQSSRYLVKRTGEKVFLECVQDMDHENMFWYRQDPGLGLRLIYFSYDVKMKEKGDIPEGYSVSREKKERFSLILESASTNQTSMYLCASTPMGVGKETQYFGPGTRLLVL.

J is TRBJ2-3 and V is TRBV7-8; 11 bases map to TRBD2. The CDR3 sequence is 18 residues long. Germline V gives CDR1 SGHVS, CDR2 FQNEAQ. V lost 5 bases to trimming and J lost 0 bases; unmatched junction nucleotides: 10. CDR3 amino acids: CASSRDPRLAGSTDTQYF. Written as DNA, the CDR3 is TGTGCCAGCAGCCGGGACCCCCGACTAGCGGGGAGCACAGATACGCAGTATTTT.

The V and J genes are TRBV28 and TRBJ1-1; D unresolved. Germline V gene data show CDR1 as MDHEN and CDR2 as SYDVKM. The CDR3 sequence is 15 residues long. The germline V and J ends were trimmed by 2 bases and 3 bases, with 13 bases remaining between them. The CDR3 nucleotides read TGTGCCAGCAGTTTAAGGTCTGGGCCTGACACTGAAGCTTTCTTT. This gives the protein CASSLRSGPDTEAFF.

The chain employs TRBV2 and TRBJ2-3; 11 nucleotides align to TRBD2. V was pared by 6 bases and J by 1 base, with 9 bases of the junction left unmatched. This CDR3 spans 17 amino acids. In germline, CDR1 is SNHLY, CDR2 FYNNEI. CDR3 sequence (DNA): TGTGCCAGCAGGTCTTTAGCGGGAGGGCTTGGCACAGATACGCAGTATTTT. The encoded protein is CASRSLAGGLGTDTQYF.

The rearrangement joins TRBV15 to TRBJ1-2, with a weak D call TRBD1 (5 bases). V was trimmed by 0 bases and J by 1 base, leaving 9 bases between them. The CDR3 contains 15 residues. The V gene's germline CDR1 is LNHNV and CDR2 YYDKDF (reference sequence). CDR3 in amino acids: CATSRDRASNYGYTF. CDR3 nucleotides: TGTGCCACCAGCAGAGACAGGGCCAGTAACTATGGCTACACCTTC.

CDR3 sequence: CASSARLAAVVDTQYF. CDR3 nucleotide sequence: TGTGCCAGCAGTGCCCGACTAGCGGCTGTGGTAGATACGCAGTATTTT. This chain connects TRBV6-1 to TRBJ2-3; TRBD2 agrees at 9 bases. CDR1 MNHNS and CDR2 SASEGT come from the germline V gene. After removal of 4 bases from V and 5 bases from J, the junction contained 10 bases not matched to a gene. This CDR3 is built from 16 residues.

The gene calls are TRBV18 and TRBJ1-1; 7 bases line up with TRBD1. Germline CDR1 reads KGHSH; CDR2 reads LQKENI. CDR3 length equals 13 residues. V lost 2 bases and J lost 6; bases outside the gene matches: 3. The CDR3 DNA is TGTGCCAGCTCACCAAAGCAGGGGGCTGAAGCTTTCTTT. Its protein product is CASSPKQGAEAFF. Variable domain in full (rest from reference TRBV18 and TRBJ1-1): NAGVMQNPRHLVRRRGQEARLRCSPMKGHSHVYWYRQLPEEGLKFMVYLQKENIIDESGMPKERFSAEFPKEGPSILRIQQVVRGDSAAYFCASSPKQGAEAFFGQGTRLTVV.

The chain joins TRBV4-1 to TRBJ1-4, with TRBD1 matching 8 bases. The CDR3 extends over 15 amino acids. Per the germline V gene, CDR1 is MGHRA and CDR2 is YSYEKL. V lost 7 bases to trimming and J lost 7 bases; unmatched junction nucleotides: 11. CDR3 amino acids: CASIGQGLTGEKLFF. The CDR3, as DNA: TGCGCCAGCATTGGACAGGGCCTAACGGGTGAAAAACTGTTTTTT.

The rearrangement joins TRBV7-2 to TRBJ1-6; D unclear. The V end lost 3 bases, the J end lost 13 bases, and 10 bases lay between the germline ends. This CDR3 has 12 amino acids. Germline values: CDR1 SGHTA, CDR2 FQGNSA. CDR3 nucleotide sequence: TGTGCCAGCAGCTTCCCGGGGATGCCCCTCCACTTT. Encoded protein: CASSFPGMPLHF.

This clone was picked up one time. The chain couples TRBV6-1 to TRBJ2-7, with TRBD1 identical over 8 bases. V was clipped by 0 bases and J by 2 bases; unmatched bases: 6. Germline-derived CDR1 and CDR2 are MNHNS and SASEGT. This CDR3 has 16 residues. The CDR3 DNA sequence: TGTGCCAGCAGTGAAGCGTGGGGACAGGCCACCTACGAGCAGTACTTC. Translation: CASSEAWGQATYEQYF.